A single sample gave rise to the 28 T cell receptor beta chains below, sequenced in a study of T cells in tumors after PD-1 blockade. Repertoires were generated with immunoSEQ multiplex PCR, while TCRdb's copy carries only in-frame clones and drops some. The sample lists around 46,000 clones; nearly 80% were seen once. This specimen was PBMCs, taken before anti-PD-1 treatment. These receptors were taken from a human donor with basal cell carcinoma.

V usage is TRBV28 and J usage is TRBJ2-6, with D tentatively TRBD1 (7 bases). V dropped 6 bases and J dropped 0 bases, with 15 bases sitting between them. This CDR3 region has 17 residues. Germline loops: CDR1 MDHEN, CDR2 SYDVKM. CDR3 region: CASRGGQTYSGANVLTF. CDR3 bases: TGTGCCAGCAGGGGGGGACAGACCTACTCTGGGGCCAACGTCCTGACTTTC.

The table lists this clone with a count of one. This chain links TRBV6-5 with TRBJ2-1; 8 bases agree with TRBD2. CDR1 is MNHEY, CDR2 SVGAGI, per germline. V shed 2 bases, J shed 9 bases, and the junction held 9 bases outside the gene matches. This CDR3 is built from 15 residues. CDR3 residues: CASSYAGLGKLEQFF. The CDR3 nucleotides are TGTGCCAGCAGTTACGCGGGACTAGGGAAACTTGAGCAGTTCTTC.

This chain joins TRBV5-1 and TRBJ2-5, with TRBD1 matching 7 bases. CDR3 size: 15 residues. Germline V lookup: CDR1 SGHRS, CDR2 YFSETQ. V gave up 4 bases and J gave up 2 bases; unmatched junction bases: 8. The CDR3 here is CASSPVPGQQETQYF. As DNA, the CDR3 is TGCGCCAGCAGCCCCGTACCGGGACAGCAAGAGACCCAGTACTTC.

The chain is built from TRBV18 and TRBJ1-1; D not resolved. The CDR3 sequence is 16 residues long. Germline V lookup: CDR1 KGHSH, CDR2 LQKENI. Trimming shortened V by 3 bases and J by 0 bases, and 14 bases separated the two germline ends. CDR3 nucleotides: TGTGCCAGCTCACCGAGGAGGGTGGATATGAACACTGAAGCTTTCTTT. Translated: CASSPRRVDMNTEAFF. The full variable domain, in which reference TRBV18 and TRBJ1-1 provide the parts outside the CDR3, is NAGVMQNPRHLVRRRGQEARLRCSPMKGHSHVYWYRQLPEEGLKFMVYLQKENIIDESGMPKERFSAEFPKEGPSILRIQQVVRGDSAAYFCASSPRRVDMNTEAFFGQGTRLTVV.

The rearrangement links TRBV6-4 to TRBJ2-1; 9 bases align to TRBD2. The germline V gene has CDR1 MRHNA and CDR2 SNTAGT. The ends lost 7 bases at V and 6 bases at J; junction bases unmatched: 10. The CDR3 runs to 15 residues. CDR3 region: CASIDLAGSGNEQFF. CDR3 in DNA: TGTGCCAGCATTGATCTAGCGGGGTCCGGCAATGAGCAGTTCTTC.

The J gene is TRBJ2-5, the V gene TRBV28; D is ambiguous. Between the trimmed V and J ends, which lost 1 base and 9 bases, there was a span of 18 bases. This CDR3 region has 15 residues. The V gene's germline CDR1 is MDHEN and CDR2 SYDVKM. The CDR3 is CASSLSNRVGWAQYF. CDR3 DNA sequence: TGTGCCAGCAGTTTATCCAATCGGGTGGGGTGGGCCCAGTACTTC.

The chain employs TRBV7-2 and TRBJ1-4, with no clear D. This CDR3 spans 12 amino acids. Trimming removed 4 bases from V and 6 bases from J, with 6 bases in between. CDR1 is SGHTA, CDR2 FQGNSA, per germline. CDR3 in DNA: TGTGCCAGCAGCTCGATCGATGAAAAACTGTTTTTT. Translating gives CASSSIDEKLFF.

The chain carries TRBV19 and TRBJ1-2; TRBD1 matches at 7 bases. The CDR3 contains 12 residues. The V gene end was trimmed by 7 bases and the J gene end by 8 bases; junction bases not matched to a gene: 7. Germline assignment: CDR1 LNHDA and CDR2 SQIVND (reference sequence). Written as DNA, the CDR3 is TGTGCCAGTACCGACAGGGAAGTGGGCTACACCTTC. As protein: CASTDREVGYTF.

The rearrangement uses TRBV2 and TRBJ2-1; 11 bases match TRBD2. CDR1 and CDR2 (germline): SNHLY, FYNNEI. This CDR3 has 16 amino acids. The ends lost 3 bases at V and 5 bases at J; junction bases unmatched: 6. Here the CDR3 reads CASSETRLAGNNEQFF. The CDR3 DNA reads as TGTGCCAGCAGTGAGACGAGACTAGCGGGGAACAATGAGCAGTTCTTC.

This clone was picked up one time. The chain carries TRBV7-3 and TRBJ2-3; tentatively, D is TRBD2 (5 bases). The V and J ends lost 1 base and 5 bases respectively, with 10 bases between them. Germline loops: CDR1 SGHTA, CDR2 FQGTGA. The length of the CDR3 is 14 residues. Written as DNA, the CDR3 is TGTGCCAGCAGCTTAAACGGGGTCAAAGATACGCAGTATTTT. This encodes CASSLNGVKDTQYF.

V and J are TRBV10-1 and TRBJ2-7; perhaps TRBD1 as D (6 bases). V lost 3 bases to trimming and J lost 3 bases, with 18 bases between them. Germline-derived CDR1 and CDR2 are WNHNN and SYGVQD (reference sequence). The CDR3 covers 16 residues. The CDR3 bases are TGCGCCAGCAGTGACGGAGCAGGGGAAGCCCGCTACGAGCAGTACTTC. It yields the protein CASSDGAGEARYEQYF.

The chain uses TRBV7-6 and TRBJ2-1; maybe TRBD2 (7 bases). The CDR3 sequence is 17 residues long. Germline CDR1 SGHVS, CDR2 FNYEAQ. V was trimmed by 5 bases and J by 6 bases, leaving 23 bases between them. CDR3 sequence reads: CASSPRPLGGASNEQFF. For the CDR3, the DNA is TGTGCCAGCAGCCCACGACCATTGGGGGGGGCCTCCAATGAGCAGTTCTTC.

The V and J genes are TRBV19 and TRBJ1-2; D gene unclear. CDR1 LNHDA and CDR2 SQIVND come from the germline V gene (reference sequence). Trimming stripped 2 bases from V and 6 bases from J, with 16 bases between. The CDR3 contains 15 residues. The CDR3, as DNA: TGTGCCAGTAGTATAACCCACGTGGCTACGCATGGCTACACCTTC. Protein sequence: CASSITHVATHGYTF.

The chain employs TRBV29-1 and TRBJ2-2, with D hard to call. Germline V gene sequence: CDR1 SQVTM, CDR2 ANQGSEA. Trimming removed 3 bases at V and 5 bases at J, with 10 bases between. The CDR3 loop spans 13 amino acids. DNA of the CDR3: TGCAGCGTTGACCCATCGCGGACCGGGGAGCTGTTTTTT. Residues: CSVDPSRTGELFF.

This chain links TRBV15 with TRBJ2-3, with unresolved D. The CDR3 is 13 amino acids. Trimming stripped 1 base from V and 2 bases from J, with 4 bases between. From germline, CDR1 is LNHNV and CDR2 YYDKDF (reference sequence). The CDR3 DNA sequence: TGTGCCACCAGCAGAGGCCCCACAGATACGCAGTATTTT. This translates into CATSRGPTDTQYF. The full variable domain, rest sourced from reference TRBV15 and TRBJ2-3, is DAMVIQNPRYQVTQFGKPVTLSCSQTLNHNVMYWYQQKSSQAPKLLFHYYDKDFNNEADTPDNFQSRRPNTSFCFLDIRSPGLGDTAMYLCATSRGPTDTQYFGPGTRLTVL.

V usage is TRBV25-1 and J usage is TRBJ2-7, with D unresolved. Trimming took off 1 base at V and 4 bases at J, with 14 bases between the two ends. CDR1 and CDR2 from the germline V gene are MGHDK and SYGVNS. The CDR3 extends over 15 amino acids. DNA for the CDR3: TGTGCCAGCAGTGAATGGTCGTCGAAGGGATACGAGCAGTACTTC. The encoded protein is CASSEWSSKGYEQYF.

This clone was counted a single time. This chain links TRBV28 with TRBJ1-3; weak D call: TRBD1 (6 bases). Trimming removed 7 bases from V and 5 bases from J, with 18 bases in between. The CDR3 is 15 residues long. Germline values: CDR1 MDHEN, CDR2 SYDVKM. CDR3 coding DNA: TGTGCCAGCATTTTCTCTGGACAGCGAAGAAACACCATATATTTT. Residues: CASIFSGQRRNTIYF.

This clone was recorded only once. The V call is TRBV10-1, the J call TRBJ1-1; no reliable D call. The V end lost 4 bases, the J end lost 8 bases, and 8 bases lay between the germline ends. There are 11 residues in the CDR3. Germline loops: CDR1 WNHNN, CDR2 SYGVQD (reference sequence). The CDR3 coding sequence is TGCGCCAGCAGTGGATATGGAGAAGCTTTCTTT. The encoded protein is CASSGYGEAFF.

The V and J genes are TRBV7-9 and TRBJ2-1, with 7 positions matching TRBD1. The J segment lost 2 bases and the V segment lost 1 base, leaving 2 bases of the junction unmatched. There are 15 residues in the CDR3. The V gene's germline CDR1 is SEHNR and CDR2 FQNEAQ (reference sequence). The CDR3 sequence: CASSLGDRAYNEQFF. CDR3 nucleotide sequence: TGTGCCAGCAGCTTAGGAGACAGGGCCTACAATGAGCAGTTCTTC. The variable domain in full, completed from reference TRBV7-9 and TRBJ2-1, reads DTGVSQNPRHKITKRGQNVTFRCDPISEHNRLYWYRQTLGQGPEFLTYFQNEAQLEKSRLLSDRFSAERPKGSFSTLEIQRTEQGDSAMYLCASSLGDRAYNEQFFGPGTRLTVL.

This sequence joins TRBV7-2 and TRBJ2-7; possible D gene TRBD1, 6 bases. V was clipped by 6 bases and J by 1 base, with 10 bases between them. Germline loops: CDR1 SGHTA, CDR2 FQGNSA. The CDR3 consists of 13 residues. CDR3: CASSSTGSYEQYF. CDR3 DNA: TGTGCCAGCAGTTCTACAGGGTCCTACGAGCAGTACTTC.

The chain links TRBV11-1 to TRBJ2-7; D might be TRBD1 or TRBD2, each matching 5 bases. Germline CDR1 SGHAT, CDR2 FQDESV (reference sequence). V was pared by 4 bases and J by 0 bases, with 13 bases between. The CDR3 has 15 residues. The CDR3: CASSSFRDGSYEQYF. CDR3 bases: TGTGCCAGCAGCTCTTTCCGGGACGGCTCCTACGAGCAGTACTTC.

J is TRBJ2-2 and V is TRBV19, with TRBD2 identical over 7 bases. The germline V gene has CDR1 LNHDA and CDR2 SQIVND (reference sequence). V was clipped by 5 bases and J by 3 bases; unmatched bases: 15. The CDR3 loop spans 18 amino acids. The chain's CDR3 is CASSVRGRSIGDTGELFF. CDR3 coding DNA: TGTGCCAGTAGTGTCCGCGGGAGATCAATAGGGGACACCGGGGAGCTGTTTTTT.

The gene calls are TRBV2 and TRBJ1-4; the match to TRBD1 covers 11 bases. The CDR3 is 15 residues long. CDR1 SNHLY and CDR2 FYNNEI come from the germline V gene. Unmatched junction bases numbered 5, after V lost 6 bases and J lost 5 bases. The CDR3: CASSQDRGRNEKLFF. In nucleotides, the CDR3 is TGTGCCAGCAGCCAGGACAGGGGGCGGAATGAAAAACTGTTTTTT.

This clone has a handful of counts. The V and J genes are TRBV3-1 (or the pseudogene TRBV3-2) and TRBJ2-2, with 9 bases that match TRBD1. Unmatched junction bases numbered 10, after V lost 1 base and J lost 4 bases. CDR3 length equals 18 residues. Germline CDR1 reads LGHDT; CDR2 reads YNNKEL (reference sequence). For the CDR3, the DNA is TGTGCCAGCAGCCAAGCTCGGACAGGGGTAACAGGCACCGGGGAGCTGTTTTTT. Protein: CASSQARTGVTGTGELFF.

The genes are TRBV30 and TRBJ1-1; no reliable D call. Germline lookup yields CDR1 GTSNPN and CDR2 SVGIG (reference sequence). V shed 7 bases and J shed 7 bases, with 19 bases lying between them. The CDR3 spans 13 residues. CDR3 residues: CASLEKFSIEAFF. The CDR3 bases are TGTGCCTCCTTGGAAAAGTTTTCCATTGAAGCTTTCTTT.

This clone turned up a few times. In DNA, the CDR3 is TGTGCCAGCAGCTCCGTCGGACAGGGAAATTCACCCCTCCACTTT. It encodes CASSSVGQGNSPLHF. The chain joins TRBV11-1 to TRBJ1-6, with 8 bases that match TRBD1. This CDR3 contains 15 residues. Per germline, CDR1 SGHAT and CDR2 FQDESV (reference sequence). The trim removed 4 bases at V and 7 bases at J, leaving 6 bases unmatched.

This clone has a single count. The CDR3 sequence: CASSQSWGLEQYF. For the CDR3, the DNA is TGTGCCAGCAGCCAGAGCTGGGGACTGGAGCAGTACTTC. This chain connects TRBV4-2 to TRBJ2-7; D perhaps matches TRBD2 (6 bases). Germline V gene sequence: CDR1 LGHNA, CDR2 YNFKEQ. Trimming removed 3 bases at V and 7 bases at J, with 13 bases between. The CDR3 has 13 residues.

The chain employs TRBV4-2 and TRBJ2-7; D not certain. V gave up 0 bases and J gave up 0 bases, with 9 bases separating them. Germline V gene data show CDR1 as LGHNA and CDR2 as YNFKEQ. The CDR3 contains 15 residues. In nucleotides, the CDR3 is TGTGCCAGCAGCCAAGATTACTGGTCCTCCTACGAGCAGTACTTC. It encodes CASSQDYWSSYEQYF.